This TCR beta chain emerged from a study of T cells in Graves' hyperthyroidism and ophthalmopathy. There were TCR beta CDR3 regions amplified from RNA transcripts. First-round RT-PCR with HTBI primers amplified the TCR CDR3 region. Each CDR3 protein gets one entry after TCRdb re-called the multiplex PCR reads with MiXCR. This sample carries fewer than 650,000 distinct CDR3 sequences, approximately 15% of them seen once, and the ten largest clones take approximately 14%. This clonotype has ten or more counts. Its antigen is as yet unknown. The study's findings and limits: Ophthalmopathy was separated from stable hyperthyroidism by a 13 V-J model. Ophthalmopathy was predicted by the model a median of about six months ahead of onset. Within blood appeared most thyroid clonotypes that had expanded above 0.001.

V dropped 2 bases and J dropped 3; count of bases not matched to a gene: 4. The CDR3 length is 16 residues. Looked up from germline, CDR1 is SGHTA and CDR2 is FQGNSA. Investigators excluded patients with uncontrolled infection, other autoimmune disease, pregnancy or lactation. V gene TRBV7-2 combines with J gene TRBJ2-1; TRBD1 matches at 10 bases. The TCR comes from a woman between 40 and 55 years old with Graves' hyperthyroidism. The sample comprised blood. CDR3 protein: CASSLRQGASYNEQFF. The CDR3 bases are TGTGCCAGCAGCTTACGACAGGGGGCTAGCTACAATGAGCAGTTCTTC.